This T cell receptor (beta chain) originates from a study of blood T cell repertoires in COVID-19. Whole-study context: T cells, B-cell-depleted T cells, or PBMCs provided the cDNA or gDNA that served as material.

Assay used: immunoSEQ multiplex PCR; TCRdb lists only in-frame clones, some missing. The sample carries 300,000 to 400,000 clones, around 86% recorded once. The germline gives CDR1 SGHRS, CDR2 YFSETQ. V lost 3 bases, J lost 1 base, and 11 bases lay in between. The CDR3 contains 15 residues. Material for sequencing was peripheral blood. This receptor was obtained from a human donor in a cohort sampled during active COVID-19. The rearrangement joins TRBV5-1 to TRBJ1-5, with unresolved D. CDR3 residues: CASSSEGRSNQPQHF. The CDR3, as DNA: TGCGCCAGCAGCTCCGAGGGCAGAAGCAATCAGCCCCAGCATTTT.